This TCR beta chain was found in a study of shared clonotypes between healthy human individuals. Study overall: Researchers assigned three CD4 naive, three CD4 memory, two CD8 naive and one CD8 memory plate to each donor.

For this clone: Its target is unknown.

This CDR3 region has 14 residues. The ends were cut back, 7 bases at V and 1 base at J, with 12 bases in the middle. CDR1 and CDR2 (germline): MNHEY, SVGAGI. Sorted-subset replicate PCR reactions were performed with approximately 0.2 ug DNA, corresponding to roughly 29,000 T cell genomes. Profiled with immunoSEQ multiplex PCR; TCRdb holds only in-frame clones, not every one. Here the sample spans roughly 2.5 million clones, 90% to 95% being singletons. General study results and limits: Rarefaction revealed incomplete sorted-subset sequencing despite large depth.

This chain joins TRBV6-5 and TRBJ2-3, with D possibly TRBD1 on 6 matching bases. Material: naive CD4+ T cells sorted from blood. Indicated subset: CD45RA+ positively selected. The TCR was taken from a man between 18 and 35 years old in good health. DNA of the CDR3: TGTGCCAGCAACCAGGGGCGAGGCACAGATACGCAGTATTTT. Translated: CASNQGRGTDTQYF.